This is a list of T cell receptor beta chains from one sample in a study of radiation and T cells in renal cell carcinoma. Clones were sequenced by immunoSEQ multiplex PCR, and TCRdb holds only the in-frame ones, with some missing. This table holds fewer than 55,000 clones, 80% found once. Here the sequenced sample was blood, taken from a patient whose treatment included radiotherapy and nephrectomy. Source of these receptors: a woman in her sixties or seventies with renal cell carcinoma. The CDR3 runs from the conserved cysteine through the conserved F or W. D genes are given only for firm matches. The listing skips clone size in some rows; elsewhere it reads once, few, many or a size class.

D gene: NA
V gene: TRBV28
clone size: once
J gene: TRBJ1-4
CDR3 DNA: TGTGCCAGCAGTTCGGATGCAACTAATGAAAAACTGTTTTTT
CDR3 protein: CASSSDATNEKLFF

D gene: NA
V gene: TRBV5-1
clone size: NA
J gene: TRBJ1-4
CDR3 DNA: TGCGCCAGCAGCGTGACCTCAGGCGAAAAACTGTTTTTT
CDR3 protein: CASSVTSGEKLFF

D gene: NA
V gene: TRBV5-8
clone size: once
J gene: TRBJ1-1
CDR3 DNA: TGTGCCAGCAGCTTGGACAGAATGAACACTGAAGCTTTCTTT
CDR3 protein: CASSLDRMNTEAFF

D gene: TRBD2
V gene: TRBV4-1
clone size: NA
J gene: TRBJ2-5
CDR3 DNA: TGCGCCAGCAGCCAGCCCGGACTAGCGGACCAAGAGACCCAGTACTTC
CDR3 protein: CASSQPGLADQETQYF

D gene: NA
V gene: TRBV5-1
clone size: NA
J gene: TRBJ1-5
CDR3 DNA: TGCGCCAGCAGCTCCGACGGACAGCGAAATCAGCCCCAGCATTTT
CDR3 protein: CASSSDGQRNQPQHF

D gene: NA
V gene: TRBV10-3
clone size: NA
J gene: TRBJ2-7
CDR3 DNA: TGTGCCATCAGTGAGGGCTACGAGCAGTACTTC
CDR3 protein: CAISEGYEQYF

D gene: NA
V gene: TRBV5-1
clone size: few
J gene: TRBJ2-2
CDR3 DNA: TGCGCCAGCAGCTTGGATCTGATTCAAAACACCGGGGAGCTGTTTTTT
CDR3 protein: CASSLDLIQNTGELFF

D gene: TRBD1
V gene: TRBV19
clone size: NA
J gene: TRBJ1-2
CDR3 DNA: TGTGCCAGTAGGACAGGGGGAGTAGGCTACACCTTC
CDR3 protein: CASRTGGVGYTF

D gene: TRBD1
V gene: TRBV27
clone size: once
J gene: TRBJ1-5
CDR3 DNA: TGTGCCAGCAGGACCGGGACAGGGGGACAGCCCCAGCATTTT
CDR3 protein: CASRTGTGGQPQHF

D gene: TRBD1
V gene: TRBV7-6
clone size: NA
J gene: TRBJ2-7
CDR3 DNA: TGTGCCAGCAGCTTAGCCGGGACAGGGTCCCCTAGGGAGCAGTACTTC
CDR3 protein: CASSLAGTGSPREQYF

D gene: TRBD1
V gene: TRBV10-3
clone size: NA
J gene: TRBJ1-3
CDR3 DNA: TGTGCCATCAGTGGGACAGGGGAGCCTGGAAACACCATATATTTT
CDR3 protein: CAISGTGEPGNTIYF

D gene: NA
V gene: TRBV14
clone size: NA
J gene: TRBJ1-2
CDR3 DNA: TGTGCCAGCAGCCTGAGGCCTAACTGGAACTATGGCTACACCTTC
CDR3 protein: CASSLRPNWNYGYTF

D gene: NA
V gene: TRBV29-1
clone size: NA
J gene: TRBJ2-4
CDR3 DNA: TGCAGCGCCGTCCAGGGTGGCAAAAACATTCAGTACTTC
CDR3 protein: CSAVQGGKNIQYF

D gene: TRBD1
V gene: TRBV18
clone size: once
J gene: TRBJ2-7
CDR3 DNA: TGTGCCAGCTCAGTATCCGGGACAGGGTTCTACGAGCAGTACTTC
CDR3 protein: CASSVSGTGFYEQYF

D gene: TRBD2
V gene: TRBV29-1
clone size: NA
J gene: TRBJ2-3
CDR3 DNA: TGCAGCGTTGACGGGGGGGATACGCAGTATTTT
CDR3 protein: CSVDGGDTQYF

D gene: NA
V gene: TRBV5-1
clone size: few
J gene: TRBJ1-1
CDR3 DNA: TGCGCCAGCAGCTTGGAGCTGGGGAACACTGAAGCTTTCTTT
CDR3 protein: CASSLELGNTEAFF

D gene: NA
V gene: TRBV5-5
clone size: once
J gene: TRBJ1-6
CDR3 DNA: TGTGCCAGCAGCTTGGCCCCGGGGATGGATTCACCCCTCCACTTT
CDR3 protein: CASSLAPGMDSPLHF

D gene: TRBD1
V gene: TRBV5-5
clone size: NA
J gene: TRBJ2-7
CDR3 DNA: TGTGCCAGCAGCTCAGGACAGGGTCGGGAGCAGTACTTC
CDR3 protein: CASSSGQGREQYF

D gene: NA
V gene: TRBV5-1
clone size: NA
J gene: TRBJ1-1
CDR3 DNA: TGCGCCAGCAGCTTGGACAGGGTCACTGAAGCTTTCTTT
CDR3 protein: CASSLDRVTEAFF

D gene: TRBD1
V gene: TRBV6-1
clone size: once
J gene: TRBJ2-7
CDR3 DNA: TGTGCCAGCAGTTTAGACAGGGGACCCTACGAGCAGTACTTC
CDR3 protein: CASSLDRGPYEQYF

D gene: NA
V gene: TRBV11-3
clone size: NA
J gene: TRBJ2-1
CDR3 DNA: TGTGCCAGCAGCTTAGGGGGACCGAGTTTCAATGAGCAGTTCTTC
CDR3 protein: CASSLGGPSFNEQFF

D gene: TRBD2
V gene: TRBV19
clone size: NA
J gene: TRBJ2-7
CDR3 DNA: TGTGCCAGTAGTATAGCGGGAGGCTCCTACGAGCAGTACTTC
CDR3 protein: CASSIAGGSYEQYF

D gene: TRBD1
V gene: TRBV6-5
clone size: NA
J gene: TRBJ1-2
CDR3 DNA: TGTGCCATCCGAGGCGGGACAGGGGGGAACTATGGCTACACCTTC
CDR3 protein: CAIRGGTGGNYGYTF

D gene: NA
V gene: TRBV30
clone size: NA
J gene: TRBJ1-2
CDR3 DNA: TGTGCCTGGAGTTGGACAGAGTATGGCTACACCTTC
CDR3 protein: CAWSWTEYGYTF

D gene: NA
V gene: TRBV7-9
clone size: few
J gene: TRBJ1-1
CDR3 DNA: TGTGCCAGCAGCCAAAAAGGGGGTCGGGCTGAAGCTTTCTTT
CDR3 protein: CASSQKGGRAEAFF

D gene: TRBD2
V gene: TRBV7-3
clone size: few
J gene: TRBJ2-3
CDR3 DNA: TGTGCCAGCAGCCCTACGGTAGCGGGAGTGGGTACAGATACGCAGTATTTT
CDR3 protein: CASSPTVAGVGTDTQYF

D gene: NA
V gene: TRBV18
clone size: once
J gene: TRBJ2-5
CDR3 DNA: TGTGCCAGCTCACCAAACCGGCAAGAGACCCAGTACTTC
CDR3 protein: CASSPNRQETQYF

D gene: NA
V gene: TRBV19
clone size: once
J gene: TRBJ2-4
CDR3 DNA: TGTGCCAGCTCTAAGGGGGTTCCAACTAGCCAGGAAAACATTCAGTACTTC
CDR3 protein: CASSKGVPTSQENIQYF

D gene: NA
V gene: TRBV7-2
clone size: NA
J gene: TRBJ2-2
CDR3 DNA: TGTGCCAGCAGCTTTCGGGGTATCGGGGAGCTGTTTTTT
CDR3 protein: CASSFRGIGELFF

D gene: TRBD1
V gene: TRBV6-6
clone size: NA
J gene: TRBJ1-5
CDR3 DNA: TGTGCCAGCCGGCGGGACAGGGAGTATCAGCCCCAGCATTTT
CDR3 protein: CASRRDREYQPQHF

D gene: NA
V gene: TRBV6-5
clone size: NA
J gene: TRBJ2-2
CDR3 DNA: TGTGCCAGCAGTTACTACAGGGAGAACACCGGGGAGCTGTTTTTT
CDR3 protein: CASSYYRENTGELFF

D gene: NA
V gene: TRBV4-3
clone size: NA
J gene: TRBJ1-3
CDR3 DNA: TGCGCCAGCAGCCAAGATAACCAGGACAAGCGCACCATATATTTT
CDR3 protein: CASSQDNQDKRTIYF

D gene: NA
V gene: TRBV5-6
clone size: once
J gene: TRBJ2-5
CDR3 DNA: TGTGCCAGCAGCTTTTATGTCTCCTCAGAGACCCAGTACTTC
CDR3 protein: CASSFYVSSETQYF

D gene: NA
V gene: TRBV5-8
clone size: NA
J gene: TRBJ1-1
CDR3 DNA: TGTGCCAGCAGCTTGGTTGCAGGATACACTGAAGCTTTCTTT
CDR3 protein: CASSLVAGYTEAFF

D gene: NA
V gene: TRBV7-9
clone size: medium-sized
J gene: TRBJ1-1
CDR3 DNA: TGTGCCAGCAGCTTATCCTACCTGAACACTGAAGCTTTCTTT
CDR3 protein: CASSLSYLNTEAFF

D gene: NA
V gene: TRBV4-1
clone size: NA
J gene: TRBJ2-7
CDR3 DNA: TGCGCCAGCAGCCAAGGGGAGGGGGCGATTGTCCACGAGCAGTACTTC
CDR3 protein: CASSQGEGAIVHEQYF

D gene: TRBD2
V gene: TRBV14
clone size: NA
J gene: TRBJ2-7
CDR3 DNA: TGTGCCAGCAGCCAAGACGGACTAGCGGGAGGAAGGAGCTCCTACGAGCAGTACTTC
CDR3 protein: CASSQDGLAGGRSSYEQYF

D gene: NA
V gene: TRBV6-1
clone size: NA
J gene: TRBJ2-3
CDR3 DNA: TGTGCCAGCAGTGACCACCGCACAGATACGCAGTATTTT
CDR3 protein: CASSDHRTDTQYF

D gene: NA
V gene: TRBV18
clone size: few
J gene: TRBJ1-4
CDR3 DNA: TGTGCCAGCTCACCACTAGGAGGAGGGATTAATGAAAAACTGTTTTTT
CDR3 protein: CASSPLGGGINEKLFF

D gene: NA
V gene: TRBV2
clone size: NA
J gene: TRBJ2-7
CDR3 DNA: TGTGCCAGCAGTCCAGGGGACGAGCAGTACTTC
CDR3 protein: CASSPGDEQYF

D gene: NA
V gene: TRBV7-9
clone size: NA
J gene: TRBJ2-1
CDR3 DNA: TGTGCCAGCAGTTCCCCTTTAGGTGGAAGAAATGAGCAGTTCTTC
CDR3 protein: CASSSPLGGRNEQFF

D gene: TRBD2
V gene: TRBV10-3
clone size: NA
J gene: TRBJ2-3
CDR3 DNA: TGTGCCATCACTCCGGGACTAGCGGGGAATTCAGATACGCAGTATTTT
CDR3 protein: CAITPGLAGNSDTQYF

D gene: NA
V gene: TRBV5-4
clone size: NA
J gene: TRBJ2-3
CDR3 DNA: TGTGCCAGCAGCTTCGATGCTGGTACGCAGTATTTT
CDR3 protein: CASSFDAGTQYF

D gene: TRBD1
V gene: TRBV18
clone size: NA
J gene: TRBJ1-2
CDR3 DNA: TGTGCCAGCTCACCGTACAGGGGAGAGAATGGCTACACCTTC
CDR3 protein: CASSPYRGENGYTF

D gene: TRBD2
V gene: TRBV7-9
clone size: NA
J gene: TRBJ2-7
CDR3 DNA: TGTGCCAGCACGGGGGGACTAGCGGGAGAACCCTACGAGCAGTACTTC
CDR3 protein: CASTGGLAGEPYEQYF

D gene: TRBD1
V gene: TRBV27
clone size: NA
J gene: TRBJ2-2
CDR3 DNA: TGTGCCAGCAGTTACGCCCCCGGACAGGCAAGGTCCGGGGAGCTGTTTTTT
CDR3 protein: CASSYAPGQARSGELFF

D gene: NA
V gene: TRBV7-8
clone size: NA
J gene: TRBJ2-7
CDR3 DNA: TGTGCCAGCAGCTTTAGTACCTACGAGCAGTACTTC
CDR3 protein: CASSFSTYEQYF

D gene: TRBD1
V gene: TRBV2
clone size: once
J gene: TRBJ1-2
CDR3 DNA: TGTGCCAGCAGTGAAGTAGTGACAGGGGGAAATGGCTACACCTTC
CDR3 protein: CASSEVVTGGNGYTF

D gene: NA
V gene: TRBV19
clone size: NA
J gene: TRBJ1-5
CDR3 DNA: TGTGCCAGTAGTATGATGGACGGCAATCAGCCCCAGCATTTT
CDR3 protein: CASSMMDGNQPQHF

D gene: NA
V gene: TRBV5-5
clone size: few
J gene: TRBJ1-4
CDR3 DNA: TGTGCCAGCAGCTTGGATGGGTGGTCGGCTAATGAAAAACTGTTTTTT
CDR3 protein: CASSLDGWSANEKLFF

D gene: NA
V gene: TRBV19
clone size: few
J gene: TRBJ2-1
CDR3 DNA: TGTGCCAGTAGTATCGGGATTTACAATGAGCAGTTCTTC
CDR3 protein: CASSIGIYNEQFF